This entry lists 25 T cell receptor beta chains sequenced from one sample in a study of radiotherapy plus CTLA-4 blockade in lung cancer. The data were produced by immunoSEQ multiplex PCR, yet TCRdb's version contains in-frame clones alone and is incomplete. Here the sample spans around 91,000 clones, around 88% being singletons. The sample was peripheral blood, taken from a patient treated with radiotherapy plus ipilimumab. Every receptor here comes from a human donor with non-small cell lung cancer that progressed on radiotherapy plus ipilimumab.

This sequence joins TRBV7-2 and TRBJ2-1; 7 bases match TRBD2. The germline gives CDR1 SGHTA, CDR2 FQGNSA. V dropped 4 bases and J dropped 0; count of bases not matched to a gene: 3. This CDR3 spans 15 amino acids. As DNA, the CDR3 is TGTGCCAGCAGCTCTAGCGGAGGCTCCTACAATGAGCAGTTCTTC. This codes for CASSSSGGSYNEQFF.

V is TRBV19 and J is TRBJ1-5; the D gene is possibly TRBD1 (6 bases). The length of the CDR3 is 15 residues. Trimming took off 7 bases at V and 0 bases at J, with 13 bases between the two ends. The germline CDR1 and CDR2 sequences are LNHDA and SQIVND (reference sequence). CDR3 DNA sequence: TGTGCCAGTATGTGGGGGACAACTAGCAATCAGCCCCAGCATTTT. This codes for CASMWGTTSNQPQHF.

The chain recombines TRBV2 with TRBJ2-3, with a tentative D call TRBD1 (5 bases). The CDR3 is 12 amino acids. Trimming took 6 bases from V and 2 from J, leaving 6 bases between them. CDR1 SNHLY and CDR2 FYNNEI come from the germline V gene. This chain's CDR3 is CASRDNTDTQYF. DNA for the CDR3: TGTGCCAGCAGGGACAACACAGATACGCAGTATTTT.

The genes are TRBV11-2 and TRBJ2-5; 9 nucleotides align to TRBD2. V lost 1 base to trimming and J lost 0 bases; unmatched junction nucleotides: 3. The CDR3 runs 16 residues. CDR1 and CDR2 (germline): SGHAT, FQNNGV. The CDR3 bases are TGTGCCAGCAGCTTAGTTGCGGGAGGGCACCAAGAGACCCAGTACTTC. Protein product: CASSLVAGGHQETQYF.

The V gene is TRBV5-1, the J gene TRBJ2-1; possible D gene TRBD1, 5 bases. Germline CDR1 and CDR2: SGHRS and YFSETQ. The V end lost 5 bases, the J end lost 2 bases, and 8 bases lay between the germline ends. This CDR3 has 13 residues. The chain's CDR3 is CASRRQTYNEQFF. The DNA for the CDR3 is TGCGCCAGCAGACGACAGACCTACAATGAGCAGTTCTTC.

The chain uses TRBV19 and TRBJ2-7; no firm D call. The CDR3 has 15 amino acids. CDR1 and CDR2 (germline): LNHDA, SQIVND (reference sequence). V was shortened by 1 base and J by 4 bases, with 14 bases between the two germline ends. The CDR3 region has the DNA TGTGCCAGTAGTATAGGGCCAGGAAGGGAATACGAGCAGTACTTC. Protein: CASSIGPGREYEQYF. The whole variable domain, remainder taken from reference TRBV19 and TRBJ2-7, is DGGITQSPKYLFRKEGQNVTLSCEQNLNHDAMYWYRQDPGQGLRLIYYSQIVNDFQKGDIAEGYSVSREKKESFPLTVTSAQKNPTAFYLCASSIGPGREYEQYFGPGTRLTVT.

V is TRBV5-1 and J is TRBJ2-4, with D unclear. The CDR3 totals 11 residues. Per the germline V gene, CDR1 is SGHRS and CDR2 is YFSETQ. Between the trimmed V and J ends, which lost 0 bases and 11 bases, there was a span of 6 bases. Written as DNA, the CDR3 is TGCGCCAGCAGCTTGGATGGAGTTCAGTACTTC. Translating gives CASSLDGVQYF.

This clone was seen a single time. The J gene is TRBJ1-1, the V gene TRBV5-1, with D perhaps TRBD1 (6 bases). CDR1 and CDR2 from the germline V gene are SGHRS and YFSETQ. CDR3 length: 13 residues. The V end was cut by 0 bases, the J end by 5 bases, with 8 bases between. As DNA, the CDR3 is TGCGCCAGCAGCTTGGATACAGGGACTGAAGCTTTCTTT. Amino acids: CASSLDTGTEAFF.

The rearrangement joins TRBV7-9 to TRBJ1-5, with D uncertain. Trimming pared 3 bases from V and 0 bases from J, leaving 12 bases between. The germline V gene encodes CDR1 SEHNR and CDR2 FQNEAQ (reference sequence). The CDR3 contains 16 residues. CDR3 DNA: TGTGCCAGCAGCTTGGTCCCAGCCTATAGCAATCAGCCCCAGCATTTT. It yields the protein CASSLVPAYSNQPQHF.

Only a few counts were recorded for this clone. The chain recombines TRBV19 with TRBJ2-3; the match to TRBD2 covers 8 bases. The V gene's germline CDR1 is LNHDA and CDR2 SQIVND (reference sequence). The CDR3 covers 14 residues. CDR3: CASRLASSTDTQYF. CDR3 sequence (DNA): TGTGCTTCCCGACTAGCGTCTAGCACAGATACGCAGTATTTT. Together with reference TRBV19 and TRBJ2-3, the CDR3 gives the full variable domain: DGGITQSPKYLFRKEGQNVTLSCEQNLNHDAMYWYRQDPGQGLRLIYYSQIVNDFQKGDIAEGYSVSREKKESFPLTVTSAQKNPTAFYLCASRLASSTDTQYFGPGTRLTVL.

This rearrangement joins TRBV19 to TRBJ1-5; no clear D. Per the germline V gene, CDR1 is LNHDA and CDR2 is SQIVND (reference sequence). CDR3 length: 16 amino acids. The germline V and J ends were trimmed by 4 bases and 4 bases, with 17 bases remaining between them. CDR3: CASSTAAVNVNQPQHF. In nucleotides, the CDR3 is TGTGCCAGTAGTACGGCAGCCGTAAACGTTAATCAGCCCCAGCATTTT.

This chain's CDR3 is CASHPGTGSTGELFF. CDR3 DNA: TGTGCCAGCCACCCCGGGACAGGGTCCACCGGGGAGCTGTTTTTT. The chain joins TRBV7-9 to TRBJ2-2; 9 bases align to TRBD1. V lost 8 bases and J lost 4; bases outside the gene matches: 8. Per the germline V gene, CDR1 is SEHNR and CDR2 is FQNEAQ (reference sequence). This CDR3 has 15 amino acids.

The chain joins TRBV6-5 to TRBJ2-3, with a possible D match to TRBD2 (6 bases). The CDR3 loop spans 14 amino acids. The ends were cut back, 5 bases at V and 3 bases at J, with 12 bases in the middle. The germline V gene has CDR1 MNHEY and CDR2 SVGAGI. CDR3 in amino acids: CASSKEEGTDTQYF. DNA for the CDR3: TGTGCCAGCAGTAAGGAGGAGGGAACAGATACGCAGTATTTT.

This rearrangement joins TRBV6-6 to TRBJ2-3; D uncertain. The V end lost 5 bases, the J end lost 3 bases, and 6 bases lay between the germline ends. The CDR3 has 12 residues. The germline V gene has CDR1 MNHNY and CDR2 SVGAGI (reference sequence). The CDR3 DNA reads as TGTGCCAGCAGTCAGCTTACAGATACGCAGTATTTT. Its translation: CASSQLTDTQYF.

The V gene is TRBV5-1, the J gene TRBJ2-1, with D perhaps TRBD1 (5 bases). Deletions cut 0 bases from V and 5 bases from J, with 12 bases between. Germline-derived CDR1 and CDR2 are SGHRS and YFSETQ. The CDR3 runs to 15 residues. CDR3 DNA sequence: TGCGCCAGCAGCTTGGAAGGCAGGGCGAACAATGAGCAGTTCTTC. Translating gives CASSLEGRANNEQFF.

The rearrangement joins TRBV12-5 to TRBJ2-1, with TRBD1 matching over 8 bases. The CDR3 is 14 amino acids. Germline loops: CDR1 LGHNT, CDR2 FRNRAP. With V trimmed by 1 base and J by 8 bases, 4 bases remained unmatched. CDR3 in amino acids: CASGLGTGFDEQFF. For the CDR3, the DNA is TGTGCTAGTGGTTTGGGGACAGGGTTCGATGAGCAGTTCTTC.

This clone was observed a single time. V usage is TRBV10-3 and J usage is TRBJ1-1; D is unclear. The germline V and J ends were trimmed by 0 bases and 1 base, with 3 bases remaining between them. Germline CDR1 is ENHRY and CDR2 is SYGVKD. CDR3 length: 13 amino acids. The CDR3, as DNA: TGTGCCATCAGTGAGTCTAGGAACACTGAAGCTTTCTTT. Its protein product is CAISESRNTEAFF.

The V call is TRBV25-1, the J call TRBJ2-1; 9 nucleotides line up with TRBD1. The germline gives CDR1 MGHDK, CDR2 SYGVNS. This CDR3 contains 17 residues. After removal of 3 bases from V and 6 bases from J, the junction contained 12 bases not matched to a gene. The CDR3 is CASSDWGRDRVSNEQFF. CDR3 nucleotide sequence: TGTGCCAGCAGTGATTGGGGCAGGGACAGGGTCTCCAATGAGCAGTTCTTC.

V usage is TRBV10-3 and J usage is TRBJ2-1; tentatively, D is TRBD2 (5 bases). Germline V gene data show CDR1 as ENHRY and CDR2 as SYGVKD. V was clipped by 3 bases and J by 7 bases, with 13 bases between them. CDR3 length: 14 residues. As DNA, the CDR3 is TGTGCCATCAGTGACTCCCTAGCAGAGAATGAGCAGTTCTTC. Translating it yields CAISDSLAENEQFF.

The chain combines TRBV6-5 with TRBJ2-5; the D call may be TRBD1 or TRBD2 (5 bases each). The J call may be wrong; the DNA end is better matched by TRBJ2-7. The CDR3 has 14 amino acids. Per the germline V gene, CDR1 is MNHEY and CDR2 is SVGAGI. This CDR3 is CASSLRDHTYEQYF. CDR3 nucleotide sequence: TGTGCCAGCAGTCTCCGGGACCATACCTACGAGCAGTACTTC.

This chain uses TRBV7-8 with TRBJ2-2; D is unclear. The CDR3 loop spans 13 amino acids. The V gene lost 4 bases and the J gene lost 6 bases, with 9 bases spanning the gap. CDR1 is SGHVS, CDR2 FQNEAQ, per germline. The CDR3 spells CASSSGWAGELFF. For the CDR3, the DNA is TGTGCCAGCAGCTCCGGGTGGGCCGGGGAGCTGTTTTTT.

The chain is built from TRBV10-3 and TRBJ2-1, with D unclear. This CDR3 is 14 amino acids long. Trimming took off 3 bases at V and 7 bases at J, with 13 bases between the two ends. The germline V gene encodes CDR1 ENHRY and CDR2 SYGVKD. This CDR3 is CAISDSPAENEQFF. In nucleotides, the CDR3 is TGTGCCATCAGTGACTCCCCAGCAGAGAATGAGCAGTTCTTC.

The chain is built from TRBV7-8 and TRBJ2-3; perhaps TRBD1 as D (6 bases). This CDR3 has 15 amino acids. Germline V gene sequence: CDR1 SGHVS, CDR2 FQNEAQ. V shed 5 bases and J shed 0 bases, with 12 bases lying between them. CDR3 sequence (DNA): TGTGCCAGCAGCCCTGACAGGTCGAGCACAGATACGCAGTATTTT. Translation gives CASSPDRSSTDTQYF.

The chain recombines TRBV2 with TRBJ1-5; 7 bases match TRBD1. In germline, CDR1 is SNHLY, CDR2 FYNNEI. The CDR3 is made up of 15 amino acids. V shed 0 bases, J shed 7 bases, and the junction held 6 bases outside the gene matches. The chain's CDR3 is CASSEARGGRQPQHF. CDR3 sequence (DNA): TGTGCCAGCAGTGAAGCGCGAGGGGGCCGGCAGCCCCAGCATTTT.

This chain links TRBV4-1 with TRBJ2-5, with D hard to call. This CDR3 is 15 amino acids long. Germline V gives CDR1 MGHRA, CDR2 YSYEKL. The V gene lost 0 bases and the J gene lost 2 bases, with 10 bases spanning the gap. The CDR3, as DNA: TGCGCCAGCAGCCAAGATCCCCCACCGCAAGAGACCCAGTACTTC. It yields the protein CASSQDPPPQETQYF.